These 16 T cell receptor beta chains were sequenced from one sample in a study of spatial heterogeneity in lung cancer. Each CDR3 protein gets one entry after TCRdb re-called the 5' RACE reads with MiXCR. The profile shows some 6,100 distinct CDR3 sequences, under 15% of them singletons. Time point of the sample: sample taken at primary tumor resection. Here the sequenced sample was lung tissue, taken at surgery. These receptors came from a human donor with early-stage non-small cell lung cancer.

This clonotype occurred many times. The size of this beta chain means little, since it is a stray read in a library made for alpha chains. V is TRBV7-8 and J is TRBJ1-6; D perhaps matches TRBD1 (6 bases). CDR1 and CDR2 (germline): SGHVS, FQNEAQ. V dropped 8 bases and J dropped 9 bases, with 17 bases sitting between them. CDR3 size: 14 residues. CDR3 sequence reads: CASGAAGEGSPLHF. The CDR3 DNA is TGTGCCAGCGGGGCGGCAGGGGAGGGTTCACCCCTCCACTTT.

About this clonotype itself: The library was built for alpha chains, so this beta chain is an off-target read and its size means little. The chain has TRBV3-1 and TRBJ2-3; 13 bases agree with TRBD2. The germline V gene has CDR1 LGHDT and CDR2 YNNKEL (reference sequence). V lost 6 bases to trimming and J lost 4 bases; unmatched junction nucleotides: 4. This CDR3 has 15 amino acids. The chain's CDR3 is CASRLAGGFADTQYF. The CDR3 bases are TGTGCCAGCAGACTAGCGGGGGGGTTCGCAGATACGCAGTATTTT.

This clonotype has at least ten counts. The library was designed around alpha chains, so this beta chain is a stray read whose abundance carries little weight. The genes are TRBV2 and TRBJ1-5, with D perhaps matching TRBD1 (5 bases). V gave up 7 bases and J gave up 3 bases, with 19 bases separating them. Germline CDR1 is SNHLY and CDR2 is FYNNEI. This CDR3 contains 16 residues. CDR3 nucleotide sequence: TGTGCCAGCACTAATGGGAGGGGCCGCCTCAATCAGCCCCAGCATTTT. This gives the protein CASTNGRGRLNQPQHF.

This clonotype is labeled as medium-sized (0.01 to 0.1%). Because this beta chain is a stray read in a library intended to capture alpha chains, its abundance should not be given much weight. This chain uses TRBV20-1 with TRBJ2-3; 10 nucleotides align to TRBD2. This CDR3 has 17 residues. The junction had 13 bases not matched to a gene; V was cut back by 3 bases and J by 4 bases. Germline V gene lookup returns CDR1 DFQATT and CDR2 SNEGSKA (reference sequence). The CDR3 nucleotides are TGCAGTGCTAGCGTCAGTTCTAGCGGGAGTGGCCCAGATACGCAGTATTTT. Translating it yields CSASVSSSGSGPDTQYF.

This clonotype is judged medium-sized. Since it is a stray read in a library aimed at alpha chains, this beta chain has a size that is not meaningful. This chain links TRBV6-1 with TRBJ2-3; TRBD1 matches 11 bases. CDR3 size: 14 residues. Trimming took 6 bases from V and 5 from J; bases not matched to a gene: 4. Germline values: CDR1 MNHNS, CDR2 SASEGT. CDR3 loop: CASRLDRGQDTQYF. The CDR3 coding sequence is TGTGCCAGCAGATTGGACAGGGGGCAAGATACGCAGTATTTT.

This clonotype has only a few counts. The library was built for alpha chains, so this beta chain is an off-target read and its size means little. The chain couples TRBV29-1 to TRBJ2-1, with TRBD2 matching 7 bases. Germline CDR1 and CDR2: SQVTM and ANQGSEA. CDR3 size: 16 residues. V lost 4 bases, J lost 4 bases, and 13 bases stayed unmatched. CDR3 residues: CSVVLAGRLAYNEQFF. The CDR3 nucleotides read TGCAGCGTTGTCTTGGCAGGAAGACTAGCATACAATGAGCAGTTCTTC.

By sample fraction, this clonotype is medium-sized. With the library built for alpha chains, this beta chain is off target and its frequency is not meaningful. The chain links TRBV4-1 to TRBJ2-6; the match to TRBD2 covers 10 bases. Trimming took 3 bases from V and 0 from J; bases not matched to a gene: 8. CDR3 size: 19 residues. Germline values: CDR1 MGHRA, CDR2 YSYEKL. The CDR3 bases are TGCGCCAGCAGCCATCTCGGACTAGCGGATCCCTCTGGGGCCAACGTCCTGACTTTC. This gives the protein CASSHLGLADPSGANVLTF.

In its sample, this clonotype is medium-sized. This beta chain turned up in a library designed for alpha chains; as an off-target read, its abundance says little. The gene calls are TRBV20-1 and TRBJ2-7, with 8 bases fitting TRBD2. Unmatched junction bases numbered 9, after V lost 6 bases and J lost 2 bases. The CDR3 runs 14 residues. The germline gives CDR1 DFQATT, CDR2 SNEGSKA (reference sequence). CDR3 nucleotide sequence: TGCAGTGCCTTGACTAGCGTTACCGCCTACGAGCAGTACTTC. Amino acids: CSALTSVTAYEQYF.

This clonotype is classed as medium-sized (0.01 to 0.1%). This beta chain is a stray sequence in a library constructed for alpha chains; its clone size is not meaningful. The rearrangement links TRBV19 to TRBJ1-4; D gene unclear. CDR3 length equals 15 residues. V lost 6 bases and J lost 2, with 13 bases in between. Germline loops: CDR1 LNHDA, CDR2 SQIVND (reference sequence). In nucleotides, the CDR3 is TGTGCCAGTAGACGCGATGGGCGGACTAATGAAAAACTGTTTTTT. Translating it yields CASRRDGRTNEKLFF.

This clonotype is judged medium-sized (0.01 to 0.1%). This beta chain is a stray sequence in a library constructed for alpha chains; its clone size is not meaningful. This chain joins TRBV18 and TRBJ2-7; a weak D match, TRBD1 (8 bases). V was cut by 4 bases and J by 5 bases, with 18 bases left in between. Per the germline V gene, CDR1 is KGHSH and CDR2 is LQKENI. The CDR3 spans 15 residues. The DNA for the CDR3 is TGTGCCAGCTCACACTCCCGGACAGGGAGGGACGAGCAGTACTTC. It codes for CASSHSRTGRDEQYF.

The table lists this clonotype with many counts. The size of this beta chain means little, since it is a stray read in a library made for alpha chains. The V gene is TRBV10-3, the J gene TRBJ1-4; no clear D. Germline CDR1 and CDR2: ENHRY and SYGVKD. There are 14 residues in the CDR3. The V end lost 11 bases, the J end lost 8 bases, and 21 bases lay between the germline ends. The CDR3 here is CASQPGSTTEKLFF. For the CDR3, the DNA is TGTGCCTCCCAACCGGGCTCCACAACCGAAAAACTGTTTTTT.

The table lists this clonotype with many counts. The library was prepared for alpha chains; this beta chain is a stray read, so its frequency means little. The rearrangement joins TRBV4-1 to TRBJ2-1, with D hard to call. Trimming shortened V by 4 bases and J by 8 bases, and 18 bases separated the two germline ends. The CDR3 consists of 15 residues. Germline-derived CDR1 and CDR2 are MGHRA and YSYEKL. CDR3 amino acids: CASSLTRPGIYEQFF. The CDR3 bases are TGCGCCAGCAGCCTCACCCGGCCCGGTATCTATGAGCAGTTCTTC.

By share of the sample, this clonotype is medium-sized. A read error may account for a junction end that differs from germline. In a library made to pick up alpha chains, this beta chain is a stray read with a size that means little. The J gene is TRBJ2-1, the V gene TRBV29-1, with D hard to call. The germline gives CDR1 SQVTM, CDR2 ANQGSEA. CDR3 length: 12 amino acids. The CDR3 sequence is CSVEDPDPPPNF. The CDR3 DNA follows: TGCAGCGTTGAAGATCCGGATCCGCCCCCAAACTTC.

Judged by abundance, this clonotype is medium-sized. Found in a library prepared for alpha chains, this beta chain is an off-target read, and its abundance has little meaning. The chain combines TRBV18 with TRBJ1-1; D remains ambiguous. Looked up from germline, CDR1 is KGHSH and CDR2 is LQKENI. Trimming left V 4 bases short and J 1 base short, with 13 bases between. The CDR3 runs to 15 residues. The CDR3 sequence is CASSLKRPENTEAFF. The CDR3 DNA reads TGTGCCAGCTCACTCAAAAGACCAGAGAACACTGAAGCTTTCTTT.

This clonotype was counted at least ten times. Because the library targeted alpha chains, this beta chain is an off-target read whose size means little. The rearrangement uses TRBV12-3 or TRBV12-4 and TRBJ2-2, with 7 bases fitting TRBD1. The CDR3 covers 14 residues. Germline trimming cut 5 bases from V and 5 bases from J; bases unmatched to any gene: 5. The CDR3 region is CASSPGQETGELFF. The DNA of the CDR3 is TGTGCCAGCAGTCCTGGACAGGAAACCGGGGAGCTGTTTTTT.

This clonotype qualifies as large. Being off target in a library aimed at alpha chains, this beta chain has a size of little meaning. The chain uses TRBV12-5 and TRBJ2-1; tentative D call: TRBD2 (6 bases). The germline V and J ends were trimmed by 2 bases and 8 bases, with 13 bases remaining between them. Germline V gene lookup returns CDR1 LGHNT and CDR2 FRNRAP. The CDR3 has 14 amino acids. The CDR3 bases are TGTGCTAGTGGTTTGTATACTAGCCCTCATGAGCAGTTCTTC. As protein: CASGLYTSPHEQFF.